Each of the 2 T cell receptor beta chains below was sequenced from the same sample in a study of T cells in localized non-small cell lung cancer. The assay was immunoSEQ multiplex PCR, and TCRdb's table has in-frame clones only and misses some. The table has about 52,000 clones, more than 75% seen once. The sample consisted of PBMCs, taken before any cancer treatment. These receptors were taken from a female donor with stage II lung adenocarcinoma.

The chain employs TRBV27 and TRBJ1-5; no definite D call. V lost 2 bases and J 0 bases, leaving 2 bases between the germline ends. The CDR3 is 13 residues long. CDR1 is MNHEY, CDR2 SMNVEV, per germline (reference sequence). This CDR3 reads CASSLGSNQPQHF. For the CDR3, the DNA is TGTGCCAGCAGTTTAGGTAGCAATCAGCCCCAGCATTTT.

The J gene is TRBJ2-5, the V gene TRBV7-9, with 15 bases aligning to TRBD2. The ends lost 5 bases at V and 4 bases at J; junction bases unmatched: 8. The CDR3 runs 17 residues. Germline V gene data show CDR1 as SEHNR and CDR2 as FQNEAQ (reference sequence). For the CDR3, the DNA is TGTGCCAGCAGCCCCTGGACTAGCGGGGGGGCCGGAGAGACCCAGTACTTC. Translated, it gives CASSPWTSGGAGETQYF.